The clone carrying this T cell receptor beta chain showed up just a few times. Its antigen is unidentified. The data originate from a study of T cells after yellow fever vaccination. Study results and caveats: The secondary response showed a weaker magnitude and a faster peak, day 5 versus 15. Clones that expanded after primary vaccination mostly reappeared after the booster (less than 98% CD4, 88% CD8).

Making TCR cDNA involved 5'RACE template switching, which added UMIs and a universal primer site. TCRdb processed the 5' RACE reads anew with MiXCR; each CDR3 protein has one entry. Among about 320,000 distinct CDR3 sequences listed, 9.5% to 15% were seen once. The CDR3 consists of 16 residues. In germline, CDR1 is DFQATT, CDR2 SNEGSKA (reference sequence). Trimming pared 2 bases from V and 2 bases from J, leaving 16 bases between. This TCR was sampled from a young man who received the YFV17D yellow fever vaccine. Sample: CD4+ T cells sorted from PBMCs, taken 15 days after the yellow fever booster vaccination. The rearrangement joins TRBV20-1 to TRBJ2-1, with D uncertain. CDR3 residues: CSARPRLGFPYNEQFF. The CDR3 DNA sequence: TGCAGTGCTAGACCCCGCCTTGGGTTCCCCTACAATGAGCAGTTCTTC.